This passage covers 5 T cell receptor beta chains from one sample sequenced in a study of T cells in Graves' hyperthyroidism and ophthalmopathy. Researchers took RNA transcripts and amplified the TCR beta CDR3 regions from them. In the first-round RT-PCR of the TCR CDR3, the HTBI primer set was used. In TCRdb, the multiplex PCR reads were re-called with MiXCR into one record per CDR3 protein. Altogether 400,000 to 500,000 distinct CDR3 sequences are present, roughly an eighth being singletons, with the ten largest covering 5% to 6%. Sequenced: blood. These receptors were collected from a woman in her late teens or twenties with Graves' hyperthyroidism.

This clonotype was seen repeatedly, ten times or more. The genes are TRBV7-2 and TRBJ2-1, with a weak D call TRBD2 (6 bases). CDR1 is SGHTA, CDR2 FQGNSA, per germline. This CDR3 is 14 amino acids long. V lost 5 bases and J lost 6, with 14 bases in between. The CDR3 sequence is CASSHGPGVNEQFF. The CDR3 DNA follows: TGTGCCAGCAGCCACGGGCCGGGAGTCAATGAGCAGTTCTTC.

This clonotype was counted at least ten times. The chain employs TRBV28 and TRBJ1-4, with a weak D call TRBD1 (5 bases). With 1 base removed from V and 3 bases from J, the gap between germline ends came to 12 bases. The CDR3 covers 16 residues. From germline, CDR1 is MDHEN and CDR2 SYDVKM. CDR3 in amino acids: CASSLLGTAANEKLFF. DNA of the CDR3: TGTGCCAGCAGTTTATTGGGGACCGCCGCTAATGAAAAACTGTTTTTT.

This clonotype was seen repeatedly, ten times or more. The chain has TRBV5-8 and TRBJ2-1; 11 bases align to TRBD1. V lost 1 base, J lost 8 bases, and 8 bases stayed unmatched. Germline V gene lookup returns CDR1 SGHTS and CDR2 YDEGEE. The CDR3 is 16 residues long. CDR3 in amino acids: CASSLSSWDRGDEQFF. DNA of the CDR3: TGTGCCAGCAGCTTGTCGTCATGGGACAGGGGGGATGAGCAGTTCTTC.

This clonotype was counted many times. The rearrangement links TRBV30 to TRBJ1-1; D possibly corresponds to TRBD1 (5 bases). The CDR3 totals 14 residues. V gave up 0 bases and J gave up 7 bases, with 15 bases separating them. Germline CDR1 reads GTSNPN; CDR2 reads SVGIG (reference sequence). The chain's CDR3 is CAWSVDIAWNEAFF. The CDR3 DNA is TGTGCCTGGAGTGTGGACATAGCCTGGAATGAAGCTTTCTTT.

The table lists this clonotype with many counts. One junction end does not reproduce the germline sequence, and a read error may be involved. This rearrangement joins TRBV5-1 to TRBJ2-3, with 9 bases fitting TRBD2. Germline CDR1 and CDR2: SGHRS and YFSETQ. The CDR3 covers 13 residues. CDR3 bases: TGTGCCAGCAGCTTAGCGGGAGCAGATACGCAGTATTTT. It is translated as CASSLAGADTQYF.